The 25 T cell receptor beta chains in this list originate from one sample, sequenced in a study of sequential checkpoint blockade in melanoma. Sample treatment: randomized to nivolumab then ipilimumab (arm A) or the reverse (arm B). The repertoire was sequenced with immunoSEQ multiplex PCR; TCRdb's copy has only in-frame clones and lacks some. The sample carries roughly 34,000 clones, roughly 90% recorded once. This sample comprised CD8+ T cells sorted from blood (inferred from file names), obtained from a patient given nivolumab and ipilimumab in sequence. All receptors derive from a human donor with melanoma.

The J gene is TRBJ2-5, the V gene TRBV27, with TRBD2 matching over 8 bases. Germline assignment: CDR1 MNHEY and CDR2 SMNVEV (reference sequence). The CDR3 is 14 amino acids. Unmatched junction bases numbered 5, after V lost 3 bases and J lost 5 bases. The CDR3 spells CASSFGGGMETQYF. The CDR3 DNA follows: TGTGCCAGCAGTTTCGGCGGGGGGATGGAGACCCAGTACTTC.

The J gene is TRBJ2-1, the V gene TRBV10-3, with 7 bases aligning to TRBD2. The CDR3 consists of 14 residues. The V gene end was trimmed by 6 bases and the J gene end by 5 bases; junction bases not matched to a gene: 7. CDR1 is ENHRY, CDR2 SYGVKD, per germline. The CDR3 DNA sequence: TGTGCCATCAGCAGCGGGGCCGCCCACAATGAGCAGTTCTTC. It encodes CAISSGAAHNEQFF.

The CDR3 reads CASSASQVGETQYF. Written as DNA, the CDR3 is TGTGCCAGCAGTGCAAGTCAGGTGGGAGAGACCCAGTACTTC. This sequence joins TRBV28 and TRBJ2-5; D gene ambiguous. CDR3 length: 14 residues. Germline values: CDR1 MDHEN, CDR2 SYDVKM. V gave up 5 bases and J gave up 4 bases, with 14 bases separating them.

This chain joins TRBV19 and TRBJ2-7; 8 bases match TRBD1. The CDR3 totals 13 residues. V was clipped by 10 bases and J by 0 bases; unmatched bases: 5. Germline V gene sequence: CDR1 LNHDA, CDR2 SQIVND (reference sequence). CDR3 in amino acids: CATEDRVSYEQYF. CDR3 nucleotides: TGTGCCACCGAGGACAGGGTCTCCTACGAGCAGTACTTC.

The chain has TRBV27 and TRBJ1-5, with D hard to call. V was trimmed by 0 bases and J by 5 bases, leaving 8 bases between them. CDR1 is MNHEY, CDR2 SMNVEV, per germline (reference sequence). This CDR3 is 14 amino acids long. This CDR3 is CASSLSGPYQPQHF. The DNA of the CDR3 is TGTGCCAGCAGTTTATCGGGCCCCTATCAGCCCCAGCATTTT.

This chain uses TRBV28 with TRBJ2-5, with 8 positions matching TRBD2. J was trimmed by 2 bases and V by 0 bases; bases with no gene match: 2. The CDR3 is 15 residues long. Germline V gene lookup returns CDR1 MDHEN and CDR2 SYDVKM. CDR3 in DNA: TGTGCCAGCAGTTTATGGCAGCGGGGGCAAGAGACCCAGTACTTC. The encoded protein is CASSLWQRGQETQYF.

The CDR3: CASSSRAYNEQFF. CDR3 in DNA: TGTGCCAGCAGTTCCAGGGCCTACAATGAGCAGTTCTTC. This rearrangement joins TRBV6-5 to TRBJ2-1; tentative D call: TRBD1 (5 bases). CDR3 length: 13 residues. The germline gives CDR1 MNHEY, CDR2 SVGAGI. Trimming left V 4 bases short and J 2 bases short, with 6 bases between.

The chain employs TRBV11-2 and TRBJ2-7, with D perhaps TRBD1 (7 bases). CDR1 SGHAT and CDR2 FQNNGV come from the germline V gene. The V end was cut by 4 bases, the J end by 10 bases, with 26 bases between. This CDR3 has 16 amino acids. The CDR3 spells CASSSLNSGWRDRQYF. The CDR3 nucleotides read TGTGCCAGCAGCTCCCTTAATTCGGGTTGGAGGGACAGACAGTACTTC.

This chain connects TRBV7-2 to TRBJ1-2; 7 bases map to TRBD1. Germline V gene sequence: CDR1 SGHTA, CDR2 FQGNSA. Losses at the gene ends were 5 bases for V and 4 bases for J; bases not matched to a gene: 7. CDR3 length equals 14 residues. This CDR3 reads CASSPNAGGYGYTF. The CDR3 coding sequence is TGTGCCAGCAGCCCCAATGCAGGGGGCTATGGCTACACCTTC.

The CDR3 DNA reads TGCGCCAGCACCTTAGGACAGTCCTACGAGCAGTACTTC. Its translation: CASTLGQSYEQYF. The chain has TRBV5-1 and TRBJ2-7; the D gene is possibly TRBD1 (6 bases). The germline V gene encodes CDR1 SGHRS and CDR2 YFSETQ. The CDR3 has 13 amino acids. Trimming stripped 6 bases from V and 1 base from J, with 11 bases between.

The chain combines TRBV7-2 with TRBJ2-5; 8 nucleotides agree with TRBD1. CDR1 SGHTA and CDR2 FQGNSA come from the germline V gene. This CDR3 is built from 16 residues. V shed 1 base and J 2 bases; nucleotides not matched to a gene: 6. CDR3 DNA sequence: TGTGCCAGCAGCTTAGGAGGACAGGGTTATCAAGAGACCCAGTACTTC. Residues: CASSLGGQGYQETQYF.

The chain has TRBV28 and TRBJ1-2; 7 positions agree with TRBD1. The CDR3 length is 16 residues. Trimming cost V 6 bases and J 0 bases; bases outside gene matches: 10. CDR1 is MDHEN, CDR2 SYDVKM, per germline. The CDR3 here is CASSPILQGTNYGYTF. The CDR3 DNA reads TGTGCCAGCAGCCCAATCTTACAGGGGACTAACTATGGCTACACCTTC.

The rearrangement joins TRBV18 to TRBJ2-7, with TRBD1 identical over 7 bases. The ends lost 3 bases at V and 4 bases at J; junction bases unmatched: 6. CDR1 is KGHSH and CDR2 is LQKENI in the germline V gene. The CDR3 runs to 14 residues. The CDR3 region has the DNA TGTGCCAGCTCACCGGGACAGATCGGGTACGAGCAGTACTTC. This encodes CASSPGQIGYEQYF. Combining the CDR3 with reference TRBV18 and TRBJ2-7 gives the whole variable domain NAGVMQNPRHLVRRRGQEARLRCSPMKGHSHVYWYRQLPEEGLKFMVYLQKENIIDESGMPKERFSAEFPKEGPSILRIQQVVRGDSAAYFCASSPGQIGYEQYFGPGTRLTVT.

V usage is TRBV6-1 and J usage is TRBJ1-1, with 7 bases lining up with TRBD1. This CDR3 has 15 amino acids. Germline loops: CDR1 MNHNS, CDR2 SASEGT. The V segment lost 3 bases and the J segment 5 bases; nucleotides outside the gene matches: 9. CDR3 amino acids: CASSDVPGGTTEAFF. In nucleotides, the CDR3 is TGTGCCAGCAGTGATGTGCCAGGGGGGACGACTGAAGCTTTCTTT.

The chain links TRBV7-8 to TRBJ2-1; 15 nucleotides agree with TRBD2. V lost 5 bases, J lost 4 bases, and 6 bases stayed unmatched. Germline V gene lookup returns CDR1 SGHVS and CDR2 FQNEAQ. This CDR3 contains 17 residues. The DNA of the CDR3 is TGTGCCAGCAGCCCCGGACTAGCGGGGGGGCCTTACAATGAGCAGTTCTTC. This sequence encodes CASSPGLAGGPYNEQFF.

CDR3 protein: CASSYGTSGYNEQFF. DNA of the CDR3: TGTGCCAGCAGTTACGGGACTAGCGGGTACAATGAGCAGTTCTTC. V and J are TRBV6-5 and TRBJ2-1; 12 nucleotides align to TRBD2. V lost 2 bases to trimming and J lost 4 bases; unmatched junction nucleotides: 0. CDR3 length equals 15 residues. Germline V gene data show CDR1 as MNHEY and CDR2 as SVGAGI.

This chain joins TRBV2 and TRBJ1-4; possibly TRBD1 for D (5 bases). Trimming pared 5 bases from V and 5 bases from J, leaving 15 bases between. Germline CDR1 and CDR2: SNHLY and FYNNEI. The CDR3 covers 15 residues. The CDR3 reads CASSTGRGRNEKLFF. For the CDR3, the DNA is TGTGCCAGCAGTACCGGCCGGGGGAGGAATGAAAAACTGTTTTTT.

V gene TRBV15 combines with J gene TRBJ1-5; D gene ambiguous. V was clipped by 4 bases and J by 5 bases, with 9 bases between them. Germline V gene sequence: CDR1 LNHNV, CDR2 YYDKDF (reference sequence). This CDR3 is 13 amino acids long. In DNA, the CDR3 is TGTGCCACCAGCACCCTGAGGCATCAGCCCCAGCATTTT. Translated, it gives CATSTLRHQPQHF. The full variable domain, rest sourced from reference TRBV15 and TRBJ1-5, is DAMVIQNPRYQVTQFGKPVTLSCSQTLNHNVMYWYQQKSSQAPKLLFHYYDKDFNNEADTPDNFQSRRPNTSFCFLDIRSPGLGDTAMYLCATSTLRHQPQHFGDGTRLSIL.

The chain is built from TRBV4-1 and TRBJ2-1, with TRBD2 matching over 13 bases. The J segment lost 7 bases and the V segment lost 1 base, leaving 4 bases of the junction unmatched. From germline, CDR1 is MGHRA and CDR2 YSYEKL. CDR3 size: 16 residues. The CDR3 protein is CASSQVLAGGRNEQFF. DNA of the CDR3: TGCGCCAGCAGCCAAGTACTAGCGGGGGGGCGAAATGAGCAGTTCTTC.

CDR3 DNA sequence: TGTGCCAGCAGTTGGGTTGGAGGGGACTATGGCTACACCTTC. Translated: CASSWVGGDYGYTF. This chain uses TRBV6-5 with TRBJ1-2; D possibly corresponds to TRBD1 (5 bases). Trimming left V 4 bases short and J 3 bases short, with 12 bases between. The CDR3 is 14 residues long. In germline, CDR1 is MNHEY, CDR2 SVGAGI.

The CDR3 coding sequence is TGCGCCAGCAGCCAAGTATGGGCCTCCTACGAGCAGTACTTC. Its protein is CASSQVWASYEQYF. This chain connects TRBV4-1 to TRBJ2-7, with no clear D. This CDR3 is built from 14 residues. Germline V gene lookup returns CDR1 MGHRA and CDR2 YSYEKL. Trimming removed 1 base at V and 0 bases at J, with 7 bases between.

The rearrangement joins TRBV27 to TRBJ2-3; D is ambiguous. V dropped 4 bases and J dropped 5 bases, with 10 bases sitting between them. This CDR3 is built from 13 residues. Germline V gene data show CDR1 as MNHEY and CDR2 as SMNVEV (reference sequence). In nucleotides, the CDR3 is TGTGCCAGCAGTTCAAATTCAGTAGATACGCAGTATTTT. It yields the protein CASSSNSVDTQYF.

V usage is TRBV27 and J usage is TRBJ2-2; D unresolved. Per the germline V gene, CDR1 is MNHEY and CDR2 is SMNVEV (reference sequence). CDR3 size: 12 residues. V was trimmed by 8 bases and J by 6 bases, leaving 10 bases between them. This chain's CDR3 is CASAFGPGELFF. The CDR3 DNA reads as TGTGCCAGCGCCTTTGGCCCCGGGGAGCTGTTTTTT.

This clone was seen a handful of times. The genes are TRBV5-1 and TRBJ2-7, with 7 positions matching TRBD1. The CDR3 has 15 residues. Germline V lookup: CDR1 SGHRS, CDR2 YFSETQ. Unmatched junction bases numbered 10, after V lost 6 bases and J lost 1 base. CDR3 DNA: TGCGCCAGCACCTGGGGGACAGCGTCATCCTACGAGCAGTACTTC. Protein sequence: CASTWGTASSYEQYF.

V usage is TRBV6-5 and J usage is TRBJ2-3; D unresolved. Germline values: CDR1 MNHEY, CDR2 SVGAGI. CDR3 length: 15 amino acids. V lost 5 bases and J lost 0, with 12 bases in between. The CDR3, as DNA: TGTGCCAGCAGTCCTTTGGGCAGCAGCACAGATACGCAGTATTTT. Its protein product is CASSPLGSSTDTQYF.